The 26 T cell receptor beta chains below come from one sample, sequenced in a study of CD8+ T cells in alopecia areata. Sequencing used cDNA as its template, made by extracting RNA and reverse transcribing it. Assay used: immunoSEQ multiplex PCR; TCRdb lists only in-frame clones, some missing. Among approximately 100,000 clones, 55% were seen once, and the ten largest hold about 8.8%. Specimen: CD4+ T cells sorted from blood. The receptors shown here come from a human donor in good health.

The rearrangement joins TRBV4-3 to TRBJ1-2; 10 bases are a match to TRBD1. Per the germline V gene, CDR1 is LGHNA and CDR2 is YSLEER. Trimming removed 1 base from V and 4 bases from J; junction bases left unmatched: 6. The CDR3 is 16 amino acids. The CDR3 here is CASSQGGTGVGYGYTF. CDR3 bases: TGCGCCAGCAGCCAAGGAGGGACAGGGGTCGGCTATGGCTACACCTTC.

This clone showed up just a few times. CDR3 DNA sequence: TGTGCCAGCAGCTTAGGAGCGGGGGTGGGAGAGACCCAGTACTTC. This gives the protein CASSLGAGVGETQYF. The chain links TRBV7-2 to TRBJ2-5; 8 bases are a match to TRBD2. The CDR3 runs to 15 residues. V shed 1 base and J 4 bases; nucleotides not matched to a gene: 5. The germline CDR1 and CDR2 sequences are SGHTA and FQGNSA.

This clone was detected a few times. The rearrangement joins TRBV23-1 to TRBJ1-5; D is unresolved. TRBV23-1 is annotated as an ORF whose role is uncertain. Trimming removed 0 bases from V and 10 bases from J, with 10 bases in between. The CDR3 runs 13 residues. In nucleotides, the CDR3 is TGCGCCAGCAGTCAATCGCATCGAGGTCCCCAGCATTTT. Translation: CASSQSHRGPQHF.

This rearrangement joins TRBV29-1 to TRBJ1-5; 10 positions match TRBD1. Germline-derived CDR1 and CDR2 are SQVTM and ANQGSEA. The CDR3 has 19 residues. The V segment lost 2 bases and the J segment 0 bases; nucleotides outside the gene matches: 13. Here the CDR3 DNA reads TGCAGCGTTGAACGGTTCGTGACAGGGGGCATCTTTAGCAATCAGCCCCAGCATTTT. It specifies CSVERFVTGGIFSNQPQHF.

CDR3 amino acids: CASSLATQETQYF. The CDR3 bases are TGCGCCAGCAGCTTGGCCACACAAGAGACCCAGTACTTC. The rearrangement uses TRBV5-1 and TRBJ2-5; D unclear. The CDR3 contains 13 residues. V shed 0 bases and J shed 2 bases, with 5 bases lying between them. Germline V gene lookup returns CDR1 SGHRS and CDR2 YFSETQ.

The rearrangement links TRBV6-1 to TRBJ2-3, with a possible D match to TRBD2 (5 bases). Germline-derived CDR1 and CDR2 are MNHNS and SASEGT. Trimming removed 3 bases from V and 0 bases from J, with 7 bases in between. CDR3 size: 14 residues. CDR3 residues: CASSDGGSTDTQYF. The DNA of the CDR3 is TGTGCCAGCAGTGACGGAGGAAGCACAGATACGCAGTATTTT.

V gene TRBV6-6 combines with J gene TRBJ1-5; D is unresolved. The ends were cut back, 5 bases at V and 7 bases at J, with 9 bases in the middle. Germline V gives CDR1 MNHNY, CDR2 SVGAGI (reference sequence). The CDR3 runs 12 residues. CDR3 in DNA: TGTGCCAGCAGTAACACAGACCAGCCCCAGCATTTT. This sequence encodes CASSNTDQPQHF.

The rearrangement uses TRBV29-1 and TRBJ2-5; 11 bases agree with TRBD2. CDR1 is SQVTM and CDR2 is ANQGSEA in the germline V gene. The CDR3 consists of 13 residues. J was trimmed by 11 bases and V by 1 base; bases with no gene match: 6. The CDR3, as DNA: TGCAGCGTTGAAGTGGCTAGCGGGGGGACTCAGTACTTC. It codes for CSVEVASGGTQYF.

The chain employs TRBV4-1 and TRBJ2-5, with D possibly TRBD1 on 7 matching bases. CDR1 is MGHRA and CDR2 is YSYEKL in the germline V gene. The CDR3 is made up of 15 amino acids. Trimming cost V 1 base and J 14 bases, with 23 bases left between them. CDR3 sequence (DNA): TGCGCCAGCAGCCAAGTCGGAGGGGGCCCCCCGCGCATCTACTTC. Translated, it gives CASSQVGGGPPRIYF.

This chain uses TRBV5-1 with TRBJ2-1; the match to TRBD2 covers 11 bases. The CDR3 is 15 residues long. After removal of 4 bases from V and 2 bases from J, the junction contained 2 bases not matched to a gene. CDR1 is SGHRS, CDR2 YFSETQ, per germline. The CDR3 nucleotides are TGCGCCAGCAGCCTAGCGGGGGGAACCTACAATGAGCAGTTCTTC. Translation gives CASSLAGGTYNEQFF.

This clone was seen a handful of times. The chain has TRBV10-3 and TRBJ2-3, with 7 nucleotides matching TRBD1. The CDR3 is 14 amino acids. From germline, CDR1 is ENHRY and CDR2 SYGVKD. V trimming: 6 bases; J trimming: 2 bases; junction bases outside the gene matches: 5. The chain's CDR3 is CAIREGASTDTQYF. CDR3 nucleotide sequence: TGTGCCATCAGAGAGGGGGCTTCCACAGATACGCAGTATTTT.

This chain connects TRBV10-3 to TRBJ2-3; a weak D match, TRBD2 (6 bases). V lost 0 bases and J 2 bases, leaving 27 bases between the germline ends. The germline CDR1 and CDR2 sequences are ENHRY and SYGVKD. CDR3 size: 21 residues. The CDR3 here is CAISESSRTSRAARPTDTQYF. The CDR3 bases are TGTGCCATCAGTGAGTCGAGTCGTACTAGCAGGGCCGCCCGACCCACAGATACGCAGTATTTT.

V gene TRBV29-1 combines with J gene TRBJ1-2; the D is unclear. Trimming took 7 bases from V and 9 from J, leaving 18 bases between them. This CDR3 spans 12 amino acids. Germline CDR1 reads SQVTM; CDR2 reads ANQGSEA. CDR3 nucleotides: TGCAGCGGATCCTCGGAAGGTGTTAGCTACACCTTC. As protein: CSGSSEGVSYTF.

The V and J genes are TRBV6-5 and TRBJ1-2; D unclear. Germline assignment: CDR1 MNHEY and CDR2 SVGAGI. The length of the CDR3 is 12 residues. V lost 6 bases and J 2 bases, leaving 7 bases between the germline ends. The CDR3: CASSRTNYGYTF. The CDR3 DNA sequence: TGTGCCAGCAGCCGGACGAACTATGGCTACACCTTC.

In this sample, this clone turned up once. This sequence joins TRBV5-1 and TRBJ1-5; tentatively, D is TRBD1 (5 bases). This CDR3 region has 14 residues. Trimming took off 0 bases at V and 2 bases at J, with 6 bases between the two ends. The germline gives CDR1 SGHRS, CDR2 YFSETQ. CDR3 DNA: TGCGCCAGCAGCTTGGGGGACGGCAATCAGCCCCAGCATTTT. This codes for CASSLGDGNQPQHF.

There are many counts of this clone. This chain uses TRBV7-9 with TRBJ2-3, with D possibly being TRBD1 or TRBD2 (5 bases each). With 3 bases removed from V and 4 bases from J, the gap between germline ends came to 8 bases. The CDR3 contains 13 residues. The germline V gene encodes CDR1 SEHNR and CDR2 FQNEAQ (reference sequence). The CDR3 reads CASSFGASDTQYF. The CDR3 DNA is TGTGCCAGCAGCTTCGGGGCGTCAGATACGCAGTATTTT.

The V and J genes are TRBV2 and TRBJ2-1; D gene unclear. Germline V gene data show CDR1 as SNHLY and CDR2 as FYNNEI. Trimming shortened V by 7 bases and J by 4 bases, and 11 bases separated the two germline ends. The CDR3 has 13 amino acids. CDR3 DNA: TGTGCCAGCACAGACCAAGGTTACAATGAGCAGTTCTTC. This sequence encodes CASTDQGYNEQFF.

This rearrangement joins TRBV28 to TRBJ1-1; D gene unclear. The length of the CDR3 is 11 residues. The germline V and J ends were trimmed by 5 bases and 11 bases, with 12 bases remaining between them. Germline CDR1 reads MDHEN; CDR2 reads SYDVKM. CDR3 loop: CASSPRRGAFF. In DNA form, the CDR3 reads TGTGCCAGCAGTCCCCGGAGAGGGGCTTTCTTT.

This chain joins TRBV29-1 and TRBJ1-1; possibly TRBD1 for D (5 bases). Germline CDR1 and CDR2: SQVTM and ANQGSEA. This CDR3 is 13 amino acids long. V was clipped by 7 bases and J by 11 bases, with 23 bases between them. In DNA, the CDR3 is TGCAGCGCACAAGACCAGGTAACAGGAGAGGCTTTCTTT. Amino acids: CSAQDQVTGEAFF. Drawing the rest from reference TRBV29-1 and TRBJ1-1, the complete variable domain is SAVISQKPSRDICQRGTSLTIQCQVDSQVTMMFWYRQQPGQSLTLIATANQGSEATYESGFVIDKFPISRPNLTFSTLTVSNMSPEDSSIYLCSAQDQVTGEAFFGQGTRLTVV.

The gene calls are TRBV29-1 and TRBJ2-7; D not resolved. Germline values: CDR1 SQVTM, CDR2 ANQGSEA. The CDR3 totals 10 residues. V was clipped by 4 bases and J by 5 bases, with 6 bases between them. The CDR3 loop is CSVGVNEQYF. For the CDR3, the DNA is TGCAGCGTTGGGGTTAACGAGCAGTACTTC.

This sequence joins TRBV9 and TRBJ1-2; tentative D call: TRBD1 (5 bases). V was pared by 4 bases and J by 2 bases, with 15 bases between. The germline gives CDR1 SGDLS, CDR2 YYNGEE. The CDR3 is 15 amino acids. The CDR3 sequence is CASSPFQGRNYGYTF. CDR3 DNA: TGTGCCAGCAGCCCATTCCAGGGACGGAACTATGGCTACACCTTC.

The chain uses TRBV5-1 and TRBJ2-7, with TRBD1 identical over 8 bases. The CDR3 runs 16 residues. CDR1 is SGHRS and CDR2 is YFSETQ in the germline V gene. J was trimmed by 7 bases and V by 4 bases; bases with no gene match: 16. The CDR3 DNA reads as TGCGCCAGCAGCCCCACCCGGACAGGGACACCGCGGGAGCAGTACTTC. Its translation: CASSPTRTGTPREQYF.

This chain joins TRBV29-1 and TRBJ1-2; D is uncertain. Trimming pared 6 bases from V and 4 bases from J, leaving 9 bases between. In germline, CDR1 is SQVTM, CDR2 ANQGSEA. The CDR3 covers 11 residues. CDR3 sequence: CSVPSPYGYTF. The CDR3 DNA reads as TGCAGCGTCCCCAGTCCCTATGGCTACACCTTC.

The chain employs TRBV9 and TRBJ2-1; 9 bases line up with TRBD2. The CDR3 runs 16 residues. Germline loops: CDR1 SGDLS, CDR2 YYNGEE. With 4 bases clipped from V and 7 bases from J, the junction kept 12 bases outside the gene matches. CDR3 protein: CASSPTTSGGHNEQFF. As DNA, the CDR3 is TGTGCCAGCAGCCCGACGACTAGCGGCGGTCATAATGAGCAGTTCTTC.

CDR3: CASSAGQHVGGETQYF. DNA for the CDR3: TGTGCCAGCAGCGCCGGCCAGCATGTGGGGGGAGAGACCCAGTACTTC. The V gene is TRBV9, the J gene TRBJ2-5; a weak D match, TRBD2 (6 bases). Germline lookup yields CDR1 SGDLS and CDR2 YYNGEE. Trimming removed 3 bases from V and 4 bases from J, with 19 bases in between. The CDR3 has 16 residues.

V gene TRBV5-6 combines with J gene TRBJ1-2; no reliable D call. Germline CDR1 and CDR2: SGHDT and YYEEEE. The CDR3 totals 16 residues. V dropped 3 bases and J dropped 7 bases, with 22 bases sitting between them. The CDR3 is CASSSWSASGKGGYTF. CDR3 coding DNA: TGTGCCAGCAGCTCTTGGTCGGCCAGCGGGAAAGGTGGCTACACCTTC. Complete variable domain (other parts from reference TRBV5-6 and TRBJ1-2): DAGVTQSPTHLIKTRGQQVTLRCSPKSGHDTVSWYQQALGQGPQFIFQYYEEEERQRGNFPDRFSGHQFPNYSSELNVNALLLGDSALYLCASSSWSASGKGGYTFGSGTRLTVV.